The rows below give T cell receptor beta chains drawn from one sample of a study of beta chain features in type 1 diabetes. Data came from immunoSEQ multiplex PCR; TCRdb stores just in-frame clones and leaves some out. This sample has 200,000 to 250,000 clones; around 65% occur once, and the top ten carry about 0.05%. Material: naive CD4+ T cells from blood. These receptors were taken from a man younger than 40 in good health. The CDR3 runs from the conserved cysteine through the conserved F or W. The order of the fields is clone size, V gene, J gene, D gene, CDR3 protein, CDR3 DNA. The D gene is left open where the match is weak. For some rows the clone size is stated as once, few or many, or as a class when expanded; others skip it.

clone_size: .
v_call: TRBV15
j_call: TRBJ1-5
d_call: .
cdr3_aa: CARRGVGNQPQHF
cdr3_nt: TGTGCCCGCCGAGGGGTTGGCAATCAGCCCCAGCATTTT

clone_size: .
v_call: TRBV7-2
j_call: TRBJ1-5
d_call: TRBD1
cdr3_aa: CASSLGGQGNQPQHF
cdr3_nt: TGTGCCAGCAGCTTAGGGGGACAGGGCAATCAGCCCCAGCATTTT

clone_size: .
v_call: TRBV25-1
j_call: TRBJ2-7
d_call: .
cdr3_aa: CASRASSYEQYF
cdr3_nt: TGTGCCAGCAGGGCCAGCTCCTACGAGCAGTACTTC

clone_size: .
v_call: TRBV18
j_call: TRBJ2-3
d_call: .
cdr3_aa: CAVSGRRQSDTQYF
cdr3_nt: TGTGCGGTTTCGGGCAGACGTCAATCAGATACGCAGTATTTT

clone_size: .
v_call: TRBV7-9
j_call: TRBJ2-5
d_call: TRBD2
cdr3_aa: CASSHTSGSAGETQYF
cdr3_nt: TGTGCCAGCAGCCACACTAGCGGGAGTGCAGGGGAGACCCAGTACTTC

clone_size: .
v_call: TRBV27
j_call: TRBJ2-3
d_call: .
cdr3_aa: CASSLRMGRDTQYF
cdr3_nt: TGTGCCAGCAGTTTAAGGATGGGAAGGGATACGCAGTATTTT

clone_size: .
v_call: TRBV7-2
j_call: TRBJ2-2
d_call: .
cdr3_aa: CASSLLGLDTGELFF
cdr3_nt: TGTGCCAGCAGCTTACTAGGGTTGGACACCGGGGAGCTGTTTTTT

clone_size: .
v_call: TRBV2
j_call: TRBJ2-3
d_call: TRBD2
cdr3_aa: CASRNSGPWAADTQYF
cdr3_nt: TGTGCCAGCAGGAATAGCGGGCCATGGGCGGCAGATACGCAGTATTTT

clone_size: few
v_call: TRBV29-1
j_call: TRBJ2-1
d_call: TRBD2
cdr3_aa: CSVEPRLAGEYEQFF
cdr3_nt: TGCAGCGTTGAGCCAAGACTAGCGGGAGAATATGAGCAGTTCTTC

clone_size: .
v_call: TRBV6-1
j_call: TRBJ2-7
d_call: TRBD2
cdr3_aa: CASSSRESGRYEQYF
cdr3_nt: TGTGCCAGCAGTTCCCGGGAAAGCGGGAGGTACGAGCAGTACTTC

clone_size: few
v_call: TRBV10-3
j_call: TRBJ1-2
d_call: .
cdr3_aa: CAISGKGYGYTF
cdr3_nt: TGTGCCATCAGTGGGAAGGGTTACGGCTACACCTTC

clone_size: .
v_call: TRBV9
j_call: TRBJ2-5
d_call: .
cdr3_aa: CASSVDWVGTQYF
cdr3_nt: TGTGCCAGCAGCGTAGACTGGGTGGGGACCCAGTACTTC

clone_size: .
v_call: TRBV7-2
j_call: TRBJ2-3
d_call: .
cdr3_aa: CASSQDMAGKYTDTQYF
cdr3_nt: TGCGCCAGCAGCCAAGATATGGCCGGGAAATATACAGATACGCAGTATTTT

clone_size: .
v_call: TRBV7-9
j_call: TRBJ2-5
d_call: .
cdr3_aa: CASSLVAERVHQYF
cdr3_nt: TGTGCCAGCAGCTTAGTCGCTGAGCGGGTGCATCAGTACTTC

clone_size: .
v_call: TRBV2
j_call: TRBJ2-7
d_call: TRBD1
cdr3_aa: CASCKDRAYEQYF
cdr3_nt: TGTGCCTCCTGCAAGGACAGGGCCTACGAGCAGTACTTC

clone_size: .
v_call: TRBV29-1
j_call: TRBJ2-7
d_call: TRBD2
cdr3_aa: CSVAGGKLPQYF
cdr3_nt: TGCAGCGTTGCGGGGGGAAAACTCCCGCAGTACTTC